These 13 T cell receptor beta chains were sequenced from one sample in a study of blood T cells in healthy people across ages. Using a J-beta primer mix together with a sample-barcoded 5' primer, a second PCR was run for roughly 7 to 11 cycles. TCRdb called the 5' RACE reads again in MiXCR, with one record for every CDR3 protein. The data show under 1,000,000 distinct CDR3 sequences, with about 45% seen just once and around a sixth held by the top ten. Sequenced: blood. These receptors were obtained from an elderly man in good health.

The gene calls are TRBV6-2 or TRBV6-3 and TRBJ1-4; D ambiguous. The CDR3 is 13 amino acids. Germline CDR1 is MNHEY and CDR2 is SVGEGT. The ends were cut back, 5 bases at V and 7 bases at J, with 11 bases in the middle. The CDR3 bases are TGTGCCAGCAGTGACGGACTGAGTGAAAAACTGTTTTTT. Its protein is CASSDGLSEKLFF.

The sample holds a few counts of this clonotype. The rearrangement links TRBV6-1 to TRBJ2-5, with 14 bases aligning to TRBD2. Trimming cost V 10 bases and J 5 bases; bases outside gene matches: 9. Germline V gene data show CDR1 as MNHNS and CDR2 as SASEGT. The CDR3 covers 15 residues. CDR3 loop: CAIDGTSGRRETQYF. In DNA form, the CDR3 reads TGTGCCATCGATGGGACTAGCGGGAGAAGGGAGACCCAGTACTTC.

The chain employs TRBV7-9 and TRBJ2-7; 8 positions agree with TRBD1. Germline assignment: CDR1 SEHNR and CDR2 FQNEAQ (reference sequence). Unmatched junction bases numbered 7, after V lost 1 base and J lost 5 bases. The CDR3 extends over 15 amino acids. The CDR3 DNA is TGTGCCAGCAGCTTAGACGGACAGGGCGCCCACGAGCAGTACTTC. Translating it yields CASSLDGQGAHEQYF.

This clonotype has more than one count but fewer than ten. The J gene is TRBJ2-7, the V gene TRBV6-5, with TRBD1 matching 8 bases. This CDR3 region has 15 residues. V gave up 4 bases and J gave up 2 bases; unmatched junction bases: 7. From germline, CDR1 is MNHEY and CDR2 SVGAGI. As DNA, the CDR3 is TGTGCCAGCAGTTCTCCGGGACAGGCACCCTACGAGCAGTACTTC. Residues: CASSSPGQAPYEQYF.

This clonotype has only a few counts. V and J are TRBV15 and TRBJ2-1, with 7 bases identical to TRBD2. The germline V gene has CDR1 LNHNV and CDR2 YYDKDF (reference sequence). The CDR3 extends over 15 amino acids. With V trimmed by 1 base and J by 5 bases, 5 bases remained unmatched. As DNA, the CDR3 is TGTGCCACCAGCAGAGTGGCGGGAGAAAACAATGAGCAGTTCTTC. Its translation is CATSRVAGENNEQFF.

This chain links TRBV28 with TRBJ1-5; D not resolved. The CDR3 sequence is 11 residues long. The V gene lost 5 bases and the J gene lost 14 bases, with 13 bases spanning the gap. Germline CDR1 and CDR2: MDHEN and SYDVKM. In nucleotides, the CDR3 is TGTGCCAGCAGTCAGTTCCTAGACGAGCATTTT. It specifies CASSQFLDEHF.

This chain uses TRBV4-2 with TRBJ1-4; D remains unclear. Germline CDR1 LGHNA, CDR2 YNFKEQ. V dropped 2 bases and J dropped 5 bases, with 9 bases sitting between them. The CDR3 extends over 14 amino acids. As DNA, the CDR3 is TGTGCCAGCAGCCAATCGGTTCGGAATGAAAAACTGTTTTTT. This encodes CASSQSVRNEKLFF.

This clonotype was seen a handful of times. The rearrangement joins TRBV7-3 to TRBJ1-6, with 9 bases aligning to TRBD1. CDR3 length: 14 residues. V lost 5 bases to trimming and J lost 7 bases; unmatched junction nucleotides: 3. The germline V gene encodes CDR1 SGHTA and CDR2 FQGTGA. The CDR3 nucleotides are TGTGCCAGCAGCCATGGGACAGGGAATTCACCCCTCCACTTT. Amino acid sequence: CASSHGTGNSPLHF.

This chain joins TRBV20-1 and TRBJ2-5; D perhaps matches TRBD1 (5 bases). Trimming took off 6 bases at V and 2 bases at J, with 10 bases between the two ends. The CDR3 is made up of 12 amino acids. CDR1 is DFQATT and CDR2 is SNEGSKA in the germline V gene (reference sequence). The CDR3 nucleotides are TGCAGTGCCTGGACATTGCAAGAGACCCAGTACTTC. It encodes CSAWTLQETQYF.

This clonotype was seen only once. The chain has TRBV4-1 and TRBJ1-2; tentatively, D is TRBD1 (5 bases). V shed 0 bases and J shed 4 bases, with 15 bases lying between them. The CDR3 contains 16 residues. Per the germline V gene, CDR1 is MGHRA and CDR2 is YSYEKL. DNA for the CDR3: TGCGCCAGCAGCCAAGATTTTGGGGCAGCAGTCTATGGCTACACCTTC. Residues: CASSQDFGAAVYGYTF.

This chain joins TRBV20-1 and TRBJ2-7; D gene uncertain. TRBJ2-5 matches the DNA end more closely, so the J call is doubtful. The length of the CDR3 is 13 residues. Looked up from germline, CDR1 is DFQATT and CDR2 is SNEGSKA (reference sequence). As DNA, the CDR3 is TGCAGTGCTAGAGAGCCAGGTCGGGAGACCCAGTACTTC. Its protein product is CSAREPGRETQYF.

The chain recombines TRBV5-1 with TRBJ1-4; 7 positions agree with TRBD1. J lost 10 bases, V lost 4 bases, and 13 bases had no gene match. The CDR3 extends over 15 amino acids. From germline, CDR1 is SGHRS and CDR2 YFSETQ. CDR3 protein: CASSPAGQASGKLFF. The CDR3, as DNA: TGCGCCAGCAGCCCGGCTGGACAGGCCTCCGGAAAACTGTTTTTT.

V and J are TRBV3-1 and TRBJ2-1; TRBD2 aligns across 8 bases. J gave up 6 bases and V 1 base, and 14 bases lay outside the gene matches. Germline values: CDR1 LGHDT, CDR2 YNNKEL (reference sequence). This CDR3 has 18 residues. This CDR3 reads CASSQGGLAGRWPNEQFF. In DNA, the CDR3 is TGTGCCAGCAGCCAAGGGGGGCTAGCGGGTCGTTGGCCCAATGAGCAGTTCTTC.